Below are 15 T cell receptor beta chains sequenced from a single sample in a study of identical twins. MiXCR, run by TCRdb on the 5' RACE reads, gives a single entry per CDR3 protein. The repertoire holds 450,000 to 650,000 distinct CDR3 sequences, roughly 9.9% seen once, with roughly 3% in the top ten. The same sample was also used in a study of yellow fever vaccine responses in identical twins.

The sequenced material came from PBMCs. The source is a young woman in good health.

This chain uses TRBV20-1 with TRBJ2-1; D unresolved. Germline-derived CDR1 and CDR2 are DFQATT and SNEGSKA (reference sequence). V lost 1 base to trimming and J lost 0 bases, with 10 bases between them. The length of the CDR3 is 15 residues. For the CDR3, the DNA is TGCAGTGCTAGAGCAGACACAAGCTCCTACAATGAGCAGTTCTTC. Its translation: CSARADTSSYNEQFF.

The chain has TRBV20-1 and TRBJ2-5, with D possibly matching TRBD2 (6 bases). Trimming took off 6 bases at V and 3 bases at J, with 32 bases between the two ends. This CDR3 contains 19 residues. Per germline, CDR1 DFQATT and CDR2 SNEGSKA (reference sequence). The CDR3: CSATDSIIRKSGVKETQYF. The CDR3 DNA reads as TGCAGTGCCACGGACTCTATTATCCGGAAATCGGGGGTGAAAGAGACCCAGTACTTC.

This clonotype showed up just a few times. This chain connects TRBV2 to TRBJ2-1; D perhaps matches TRBD2 (6 bases). The V end was cut by 0 bases, the J end by 15 bases, with 12 bases between. The CDR3 runs to 12 residues. Germline CDR1 and CDR2: SNHLY and FYNNEI. The CDR3 DNA follows: TGTGCCAGCAGTGAAGCTTCCAGCGGGCCGTTCTTC. Its protein product is CASSEASSGPFF.

This clonotype was seen repeatedly, ten times or more. The chain joins TRBV27 to TRBJ2-7, with D uncertain. The germline gives CDR1 MNHEY, CDR2 SMNVEV (reference sequence). The V end lost 2 bases, the J end lost 6 bases, and 14 bases lay between the germline ends. The length of the CDR3 is 14 residues. The CDR3 loop reads CASSLGPLALEQYF. Written as DNA, the CDR3 is TGTGCCAGCAGTTTAGGGCCCCTGGCTCTCGAGCAGTACTTC.

This clonotype has ten or more counts. The chain joins TRBV7-9 to TRBJ2-1, with D possibly matching TRBD2 (5 bases). Germline loops: CDR1 SEHNR, CDR2 FQNEAQ (reference sequence). The V end lost 0 bases, the J end lost 5 bases, and 8 bases lay between the germline ends. The CDR3 is 14 residues long. The CDR3: CASSLASVDNEQFF. In DNA form, the CDR3 reads TGTGCCAGCAGCTTAGCTAGCGTCGACAATGAGCAGTTCTTC.

This clonotype showed up just a few times. The V and J genes are TRBV15 and TRBJ2-7, with 12 bases fitting TRBD2. Unmatched junction bases numbered 4, after V lost 1 base and J lost 3 bases. The CDR3 is 16 residues long. The germline V gene has CDR1 LNHNV and CDR2 YYDKDF (reference sequence). CDR3 sequence: CATSRAGTSGFYEQYF. The CDR3 nucleotides read TGTGCCACCAGCAGAGCCGGGACTAGCGGGTTCTACGAGCAGTACTTC.

This clonotype was counted between two and nine times. This chain uses TRBV19 with TRBJ2-1; D possibly corresponds to TRBD1 (5 bases). V lost 7 bases and J 1 base, leaving 11 bases between the germline ends. The CDR3 covers 14 residues. The germline V gene encodes CDR1 LNHDA and CDR2 SQIVND (reference sequence). CDR3 in DNA: TGTGCCAGTACCATGGCAGGGTCCTACAATGAGCAGTTCTTC. Translating gives CASTMAGSYNEQFF.

CDR3 DNA sequence: TGTGCCAGCAGGCCTACAGGGCGCCTCACCGGGGAGCTGTTTTTT. Protein: CASRPTGRLTGELFF. The rearrangement joins TRBV12-3 or TRBV12-4 to TRBJ2-2; weak D call: TRBD1 (6 bases). This CDR3 has 15 residues. Trimming removed 6 bases at V and 4 bases at J, with 15 bases between.

This clonotype was picked up many times. This chain joins TRBV4-1 and TRBJ2-5; 11 bases fit TRBD2. This CDR3 has 19 residues. V gave up 0 bases and J gave up 3 bases; unmatched junction bases: 12. Looked up from germline, CDR1 is MGHRA and CDR2 is YSYEKL. CDR3 DNA: TGCGCCAGCAGCCAAGATAGTCTGGCGGTACTAGCGGGAGAAGAGACCCAGTACTTC. Amino acids: CASSQDSLAVLAGEETQYF.

J is TRBJ2-7 and V is TRBV2; the D gene is possibly TRBD1 (6 bases). CDR3 size: 15 residues. Germline V gene data show CDR1 as SNHLY and CDR2 as FYNNEI. The ends were cut back, 6 bases at V and 4 bases at J, with 19 bases in the middle. CDR3 in DNA: TGTGCCAGCAGGATCCCCGGTAGGGGGATTTACGAGCAGTACTTC. This gives the protein CASRIPGRGIYEQYF. The full variable domain, with the rest looked up from reference TRBV2 and TRBJ2-7, is EPEVTQTPSHQVTQMGQEVILRCVPISNHLYFYWYRQILGQKVEFLVSFYNNEISEKSEIFDDQFSVERPDGSNFTLKIRSTKLEDSAMYFCASRIPGRGIYEQYFGPGTRLTVT.

This clonotype has a count of ten or more. The chain is built from TRBV20-1 and TRBJ1-3; no clear D gene. The V end was cut by 6 bases, the J end by 0 bases, with 15 bases between. Germline V gives CDR1 DFQATT, CDR2 SNEGSKA (reference sequence). The CDR3 is 15 residues long. For the CDR3, the DNA is TGCAGTGCAGCCCCGACGGTGAGCTCTGGAAACACCATATATTTT. This gives the protein CSAAPTVSSGNTIYF.

This clonotype came up many times. The chain employs TRBV11-2 and TRBJ2-3; the match to TRBD1 covers 8 bases. Germline V gives CDR1 SGHAT, CDR2 FQNNGV. The CDR3 runs 14 residues. V trimming: 7 bases; J trimming: 2 bases; junction bases outside the gene matches: 5. The CDR3 reads CASIKDRVTDTQYF. The CDR3 nucleotides are TGTGCCAGCATCAAGGACAGGGTCACAGATACGCAGTATTTT.

The chain joins TRBV20-1 to TRBJ2-7; D may be TRBD2 (5 bases). This CDR3 has 13 residues. Trimming removed 1 base at V and 2 bases at J, with 9 bases between. Germline V gene sequence: CDR1 DFQATT, CDR2 SNEGSKA (reference sequence). CDR3 sequence reads: CSARVAFPYEQYF. Written as DNA, the CDR3 is TGCAGTGCTAGAGTAGCGTTTCCCTACGAGCAGTACTTC.

This clonotype was picked up many times. The chain carries TRBV6-6 and TRBJ1-2; D uncertain. Trimming shortened V by 8 bases and J by 10 bases, and 14 bases separated the two germline ends. Germline CDR1 and CDR2: MNHNY and SVGAGI (reference sequence). The CDR3 is made up of 11 amino acids. The CDR3 DNA follows: TGTGCCAGCGTTACCGGGATGGACTACACCTTC. The encoded protein is CASVTGMDYTF.

The gene calls are TRBV29-1 and TRBJ2-1; D may correspond to TRBD1 or TRBD2 (5 bases each). CDR3 length equals 11 residues. With 5 bases removed from V and 10 bases from J, the gap between germline ends came to 12 bases. Germline-derived CDR1 and CDR2 are SQVTM and ANQGSEA. The CDR3 DNA reads as TGCAGCGTTCAACAGTGGGGGGAGCAGTTCTTC. Translating it yields CSVQQWGEQFF.